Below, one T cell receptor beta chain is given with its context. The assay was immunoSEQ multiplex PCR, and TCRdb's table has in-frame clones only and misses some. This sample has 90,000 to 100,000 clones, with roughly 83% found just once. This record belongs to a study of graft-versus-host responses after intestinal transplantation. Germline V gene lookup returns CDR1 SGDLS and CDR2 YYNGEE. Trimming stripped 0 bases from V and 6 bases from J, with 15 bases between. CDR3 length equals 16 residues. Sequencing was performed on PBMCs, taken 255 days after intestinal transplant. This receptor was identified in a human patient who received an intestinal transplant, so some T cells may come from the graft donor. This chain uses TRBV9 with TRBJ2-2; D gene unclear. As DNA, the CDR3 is TGTGCCAGCAGCGTAGGCCTAGTTCTAGTTCCCGGGGAGCTGTTTTTT. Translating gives CASSVGLVLVPGELFF.